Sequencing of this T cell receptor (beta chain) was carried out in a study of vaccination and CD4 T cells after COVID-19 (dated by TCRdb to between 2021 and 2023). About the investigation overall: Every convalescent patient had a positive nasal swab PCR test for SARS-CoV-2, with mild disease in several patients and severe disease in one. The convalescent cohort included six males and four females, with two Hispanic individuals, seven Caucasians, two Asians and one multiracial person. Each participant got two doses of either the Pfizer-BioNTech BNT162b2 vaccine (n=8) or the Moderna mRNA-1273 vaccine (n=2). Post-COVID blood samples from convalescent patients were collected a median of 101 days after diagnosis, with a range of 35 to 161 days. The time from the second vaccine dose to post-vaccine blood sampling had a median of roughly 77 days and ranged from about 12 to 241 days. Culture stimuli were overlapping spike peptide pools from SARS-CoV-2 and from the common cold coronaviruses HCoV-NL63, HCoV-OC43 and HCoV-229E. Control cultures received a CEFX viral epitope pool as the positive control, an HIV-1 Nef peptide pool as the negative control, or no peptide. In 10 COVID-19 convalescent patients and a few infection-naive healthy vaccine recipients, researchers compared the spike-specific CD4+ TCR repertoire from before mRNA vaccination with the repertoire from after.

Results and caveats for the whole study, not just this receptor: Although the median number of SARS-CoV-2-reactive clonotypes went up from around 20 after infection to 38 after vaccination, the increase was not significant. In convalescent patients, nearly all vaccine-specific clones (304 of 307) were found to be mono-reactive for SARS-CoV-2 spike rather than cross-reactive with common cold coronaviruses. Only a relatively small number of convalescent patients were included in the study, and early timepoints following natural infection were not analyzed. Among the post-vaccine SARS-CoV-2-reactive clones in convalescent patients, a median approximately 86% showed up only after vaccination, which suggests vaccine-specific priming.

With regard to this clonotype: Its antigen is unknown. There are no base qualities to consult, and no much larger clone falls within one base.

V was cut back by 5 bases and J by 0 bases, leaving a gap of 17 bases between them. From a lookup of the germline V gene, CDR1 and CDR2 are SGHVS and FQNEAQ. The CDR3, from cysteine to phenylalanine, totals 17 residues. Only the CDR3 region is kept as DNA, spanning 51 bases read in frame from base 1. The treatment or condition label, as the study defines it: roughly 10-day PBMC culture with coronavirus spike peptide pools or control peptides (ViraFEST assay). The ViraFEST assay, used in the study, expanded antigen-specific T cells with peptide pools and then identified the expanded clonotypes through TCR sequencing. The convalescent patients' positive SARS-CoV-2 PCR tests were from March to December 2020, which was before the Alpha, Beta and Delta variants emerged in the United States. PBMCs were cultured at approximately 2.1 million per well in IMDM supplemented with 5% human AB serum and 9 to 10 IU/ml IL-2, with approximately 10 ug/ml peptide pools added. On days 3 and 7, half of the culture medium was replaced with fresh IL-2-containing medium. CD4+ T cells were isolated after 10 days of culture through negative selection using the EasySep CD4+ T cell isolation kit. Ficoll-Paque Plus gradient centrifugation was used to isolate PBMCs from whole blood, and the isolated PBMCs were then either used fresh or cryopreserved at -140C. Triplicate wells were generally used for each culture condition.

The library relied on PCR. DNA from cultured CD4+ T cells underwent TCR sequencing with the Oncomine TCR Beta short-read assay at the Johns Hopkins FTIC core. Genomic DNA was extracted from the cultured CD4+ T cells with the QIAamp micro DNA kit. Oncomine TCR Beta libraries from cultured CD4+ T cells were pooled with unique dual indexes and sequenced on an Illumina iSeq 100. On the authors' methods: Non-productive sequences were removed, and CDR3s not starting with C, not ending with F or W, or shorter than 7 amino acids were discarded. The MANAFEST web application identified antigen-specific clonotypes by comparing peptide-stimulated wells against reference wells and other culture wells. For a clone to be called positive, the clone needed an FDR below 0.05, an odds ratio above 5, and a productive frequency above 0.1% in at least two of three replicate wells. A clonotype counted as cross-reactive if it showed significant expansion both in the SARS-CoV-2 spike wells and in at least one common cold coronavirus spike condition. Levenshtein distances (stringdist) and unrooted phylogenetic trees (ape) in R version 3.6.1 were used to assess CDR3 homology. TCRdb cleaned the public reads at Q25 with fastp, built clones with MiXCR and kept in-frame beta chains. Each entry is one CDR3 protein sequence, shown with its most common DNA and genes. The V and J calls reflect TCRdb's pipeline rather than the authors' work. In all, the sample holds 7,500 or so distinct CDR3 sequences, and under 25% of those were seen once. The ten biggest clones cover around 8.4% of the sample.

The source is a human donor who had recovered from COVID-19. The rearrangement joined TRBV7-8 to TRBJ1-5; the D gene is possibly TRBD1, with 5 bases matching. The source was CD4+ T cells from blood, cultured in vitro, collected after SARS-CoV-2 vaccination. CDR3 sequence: CASSKRAGPYSNQPQHF. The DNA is TGTGCCAGCAGCAAACGGGCAGGGCCCTATAGCAATCAGCCCCAGCATTTT.